The 30 T cell receptor beta chains reported below all come from one sample, sequenced in a study of Ad26.COV2.S vaccination and SARS-CoV-2 variants. The method was immunoSEQ multiplex PCR; TCRdb's version includes in-frame clones alone and lacks a portion of them. Here the sample spans about 350,000 clones, about 87% being singletons. Regarding treatment: some 20 received Ad26.COV2.S at low or high dose, single or two shots; several received placebo; per-sample allocation not given. Samples analyzed were those drawn on day 63 after the first vaccine or placebo injection. Sequencing used peripheral blood, obtained in a trial of Ad26.COV2.S vaccine versus placebo. Receptors were obtained from a person between 18 and 60 years old who received the Ad26.COV2.S COVID-19 vaccine or a placebo.

The chain carries TRBV30 and TRBJ2-3; D may match TRBD1 or TRBD2 (5 bases each). Trimming left V 2 bases short and J 6 bases short, with 15 bases between. CDR1 and CDR2 (germline): GTSNPN, SVGIG (reference sequence). The CDR3 runs to 14 residues. The CDR3 spells CAWSSGTPMDTQYF. The CDR3, as DNA: TGTGCCTGGAGTTCAGGGACCCCCATGGATACGCAGTATTTT.

The rearrangement joins TRBV7-9 to TRBJ2-6, with D unclear. Germline CDR1 SEHNR, CDR2 FQNEAQ (reference sequence). V was pared by 1 base and J by 0 bases, with 7 bases between. The CDR3 has 16 amino acids. This CDR3 reads CASSLGAISGANVLTF. The CDR3 DNA is TGTGCCAGCAGCTTAGGGGCCATCTCTGGGGCCAACGTCCTGACTTTC.

V and J are TRBV20-1 and TRBJ2-2; 7 nucleotides agree with TRBD1. This CDR3 has 14 residues. CDR1 and CDR2 (germline): DFQATT, SNEGSKA (reference sequence). Trimming took 3 bases from V and 7 from J; bases not matched to a gene: 8. CDR3 sequence reads: CSASKTAGGGELFF. CDR3 in DNA: TGCAGTGCTAGTAAGACGGCAGGGGGCGGGGAGCTGTTTTTT.

This chain joins TRBV6-2 or TRBV6-3 and TRBJ1-1; D is possibly TRBD1 (6 bases). Germline V gene sequence: CDR1 MNHEY, CDR2 SVGEGT. The CDR3 has 14 residues. Trimming removed 4 bases from V and 0 bases from J, with 9 bases in between. In nucleotides, the CDR3 is TGTGCCAGCAGTTTCGACAGGTTGAACACTGAAGCTTTCTTT. Encoded protein: CASSFDRLNTEAFF.

This rearrangement joins TRBV9 to TRBJ2-1; maybe TRBD1 (5 bases). Germline V lookup: CDR1 SGDLS, CDR2 YYNGEE. CDR3 length equals 14 residues. V lost 0 bases and J lost 8, with 12 bases in between. DNA of the CDR3: TGTGCCAGCAGCGTAGTAAGTCAGGGCGATGAGCAGTTCTTC. Translated, it gives CASSVVSQGDEQFF.

This chain connects TRBV4-3 to TRBJ1-1; TRBD1 matches 8 bases. Germline CDR1 reads LGHNA; CDR2 reads YSLEER. The length of the CDR3 is 18 residues. Trimming at V came to 3 bases and at J to 1 base, leaving 13 bases not matched to a gene. The CDR3, as DNA: TGCGCCAGCAGCCAGGGGCCCGGACAGGGTCTTGAGAACACTGAAGCTTTCTTT. This sequence encodes CASSQGPGQGLENTEAFF.

This rearrangement joins TRBV28 to TRBJ2-7; D possibly uses TRBD1 or TRBD2 (5 bases each). Germline V gene data show CDR1 as MDHEN and CDR2 as SYDVKM. Between the trimmed V and J ends, which lost 7 bases and 5 bases, there was a span of 24 bases. This CDR3 is built from 16 residues. DNA of the CDR3: TGTGCCAGCACCCCGGCGGGTTTAGATCCCAGGGACGAGCAGTACTTC. It specifies CASTPAGLDPRDEQYF.

The V and J genes are TRBV2 and TRBJ2-1, with TRBD1 matching over 8 bases. Germline V gene data show CDR1 as SNHLY and CDR2 as FYNNEI. This CDR3 has 13 residues. Germline trimming cut 5 bases from V and 10 bases from J; bases unmatched to any gene: 7. In DNA form, the CDR3 reads TGTGCCAGCAGTCCTCGGACAGGGTTGGAGCAGTTCTTC. Translating gives CASSPRTGLEQFF. The variable domain in full, completed from reference TRBV2 and TRBJ2-1, reads EPEVTQTPSHQVTQMGQEVILRCVPISNHLYFYWYRQILGQKVEFLVSFYNNEISEKSEIFDDQFSVERPDGSNFTLKIRSTKLEDSAMYFCASSPRTGLEQFFGPGTRLTVL.

This CDR3 reads CASSVSETQYF. CDR3 in DNA: TGTGCCAGTAGTGTCTCAGAGACCCAGTACTTC. V and J are TRBV19 and TRBJ2-5; D call uncertain. CDR3 length: 11 residues. V lost 5 bases and J lost 4, with 5 bases in between. CDR1 and CDR2 from the germline V gene are LNHDA and SQIVND (reference sequence).

This chain joins TRBV6-5 and TRBJ1-6; 9 bases align to TRBD1. This CDR3 comprises 15 residues. The V gene's germline CDR1 is MNHEY and CDR2 SVGAGI. The V and J ends lost 4 bases and 9 bases, in that order; junction bases with no gene match: 7. CDR3 loop: CASSSGTGWGSPLHF. CDR3 nucleotide sequence: TGTGCCAGCAGTTCAGGGACAGGGTGGGGTTCACCCCTCCACTTT.

Only one count was recorded for this clone. The chain recombines TRBV6-2 or TRBV6-3 with TRBJ2-7; 8 bases match TRBD2. J gave up 3 bases and V 5 bases, and 6 bases lay outside the gene matches. This CDR3 comprises 14 residues. From germline, CDR1 is MNHEY and CDR2 SVGEGT. CDR3 nucleotides: TGTGCCAGCAGTCGACCAGCGGGAGTCTACGAGCAGTACTTC. This codes for CASSRPAGVYEQYF.

V is TRBV27 and J is TRBJ2-1; 8 bases fit TRBD1. V lost 6 bases and J lost 9; bases outside the gene matches: 13. This CDR3 comprises 15 residues. Per germline, CDR1 MNHEY and CDR2 SMNVEV (reference sequence). CDR3 sequence: CASRLTGTGSVEQFF. The CDR3 coding sequence is TGTGCCAGCAGGCTGACAGGGACAGGTTCGGTTGAGCAGTTCTTC.

The chain recombines TRBV18 with TRBJ1-4, with TRBD1 as a possible D gene (5 bases). The CDR3 loop spans 18 amino acids. With 2 bases removed from V and 0 bases from J, the gap between germline ends came to 16 bases. Germline V CDR1 and CDR2: KGHSH, LQKENI. As DNA, the CDR3 is TGTGCCAGCTCACCAGTCCCAGGGCCGGTCGCAACTAATGAAAAACTGTTTTTT. Protein: CASSPVPGPVATNEKLFF. The variable domain in full, with the rest retrieved from reference TRBV18 and TRBJ1-4, is NAGVMQNPRHLVRRRGQEARLRCSPMKGHSHVYWYRQLPEEGLKFMVYLQKENIIDESGMPKERFSAEFPKEGPSILRIQQVVRGDSAAYFCASSPVPGPVATNEKLFFGSGTQLSVL.

The chain recombines TRBV6-2 or TRBV6-3 with TRBJ2-5, with a possible D match to TRBD1 (6 bases). Looked up from germline, CDR1 is MNHEY and CDR2 is SVGEGT. The CDR3 length is 14 residues. V lost 6 bases and J 10 bases, leaving 21 bases between the germline ends. CDR3 bases: TGTGCCAGCAGCCGGCCAGGGGCTCCTGGGGACCAGTACTTC. This encodes CASSRPGAPGDQYF.

The chain joins TRBV6-5 to TRBJ2-1; a possible D gene is TRBD2 (5 bases). V lost 0 bases, J lost 3 bases, and 6 bases lay in between. CDR3 length: 14 amino acids. Germline V gene data show CDR1 as MNHEY and CDR2 as SVGAGI. The CDR3 DNA reads TGTGCCAGCAGTTACTCGAGGGTCTACAATGAGCAGTTCTTC. Protein: CASSYSRVYNEQFF.

This sequence joins TRBV6-5 and TRBJ1-2; no clear D. Germline loops: CDR1 MNHEY, CDR2 SVGAGI. The V and J ends lost 0 bases and 8 bases respectively, with 10 bases between them. This CDR3 is built from 13 residues. The CDR3 sequence is CASSYSRQSGYTF. The DNA for the CDR3 is TGTGCCAGCAGTTACTCAAGGCAGTCCGGCTACACCTTC.

J is TRBJ2-1 and V is TRBV28; D is perhaps TRBD1 (5 bases). Per germline, CDR1 MDHEN and CDR2 SYDVKM. V lost 2 bases and J 12 bases, leaving 20 bases between the germline ends. There are 15 residues in the CDR3. The CDR3 loop reads CASSLKGKAVLSQFF. The CDR3 DNA follows: TGTGCCAGCAGTTTAAAGGGGAAGGCGGTCCTTTCGCAGTTCTTC.

This rearrangement joins TRBV27 to TRBJ1-3, with 9 bases lining up with TRBD1. Germline CDR1 reads MNHEY; CDR2 reads SMNVEV (reference sequence). V lost 7 bases and J lost 5; bases outside the gene matches: 3. This CDR3 is 13 amino acids long. CDR3 nucleotides: TGTGCCAGCATGGGACAGGGCCGAAACACCATATATTTT. This codes for CASMGQGRNTIYF.

This chain uses TRBV12-1 with TRBJ2-1. TRBV12-1 corresponds to a pseudogene. The length of the CDR3 is 23 residues. The CDR3 here is CASSISLLPRAGPPVWLYNEQFF. In DNA, the CDR3 is TGTGCCAGCAGCATCTCCTTGCTTCCACGAGCAGGACCCCCGGTTTGGCTCTACAATGAGCAGTTCTTC.

The V gene is TRBV15, the J gene TRBJ1-2; TRBD1 might be the D (6 bases). The germline V gene has CDR1 LNHNV and CDR2 YYDKDF (reference sequence). V lost 3 bases and J 4 bases, leaving 15 bases between the germline ends. The length of the CDR3 is 15 residues. The CDR3 here is CATSRGGAAPYGYTF. In nucleotides, the CDR3 is TGTGCCACCAGCAGGGGGGGGGCGGCTCCCTATGGCTACACCTTC.

The V gene is TRBV27, the J gene TRBJ1-2, with 9 bases identical to TRBD1. V dropped 4 bases and J dropped 5; count of bases not matched to a gene: 8. The CDR3 totals 15 residues. Germline V gene lookup returns CDR1 MNHEY and CDR2 SMNVEV (reference sequence). The CDR3 bases are TGTGCCAGCAGTTCCGCCGTACAGGGGGCGTATGGCTACACCTTC. Protein sequence: CASSSAVQGAYGYTF.

The rearrangement uses TRBV4-1 and TRBJ1-1, with D uncertain. CDR1 is MGHRA and CDR2 is YSYEKL in the germline V gene. This CDR3 comprises 14 residues. V was trimmed by 0 bases and J by 2 bases, leaving 7 bases between them. In nucleotides, the CDR3 is TGCGCCAGCAGCCAAGAGTCGAGAAACACTGAAGCTTTCTTT. Its translation: CASSQESRNTEAFF.

The chain employs TRBV29-1 and TRBJ2-5, with D tentatively TRBD1 or TRBD2 (5 bases each). The CDR3 extends over 15 amino acids. The V end lost 4 bases, the J end lost 1 base, and 16 bases lay between the germline ends. CDR1 is SQVTM and CDR2 is ANQGSEA in the germline V gene. The CDR3 sequence is CSVAYGTGVQETQYF. In DNA form, the CDR3 reads TGCAGCGTTGCTTATGGGACGGGCGTCCAAGAGACCCAGTACTTC.

The J gene is TRBJ1-1, the V gene TRBV7-2; D unresolved. With 1 base removed from V and 3 bases from J, the gap between germline ends came to 9 bases. The CDR3 extends over 14 amino acids. Germline V gene sequence: CDR1 SGHTA, CDR2 FQGNSA. The CDR3 reads CASSLGFGDTEAFF. The DNA of the CDR3 is TGTGCCAGCAGCTTAGGATTTGGGGACACTGAAGCTTTCTTT.

The CDR3 loop is CASSQDVTGASYNEQFF. The DNA for the CDR3 is TGCGCCAGCAGCCAAGATGTTACGGGAGCTAGTTACAATGAGCAGTTCTTC. The V call is TRBV4-3, the J call TRBJ2-1; weak D call: TRBD2 (6 bases). The germline gives CDR1 LGHNA, CDR2 YSLEER. Trimming cost V 0 bases and J 4 bases, with 16 bases left between them. This CDR3 has 17 residues.

This sequence joins TRBV7-2 and TRBJ1-1; 7 bases match TRBD1. The CDR3 totals 15 residues. Germline V gene sequence: CDR1 SGHTA, CDR2 FQGNSA. V lost 4 bases and J lost 4; bases outside the gene matches: 9. CDR3 bases: TGTGCCAGCAGCTCGCGGACAGGCGGCAGCACTGAAGCTTTCTTT. Residues: CASSSRTGGSTEAFF.

The chain combines TRBV27 with TRBJ2-7; tentatively, D is TRBD2 (5 bases). The CDR3 is made up of 14 amino acids. Trimming took 4 bases from V and 12 from J, leaving 22 bases between them. Per the germline V gene, CDR1 is MNHEY and CDR2 is SMNVEV (reference sequence). The CDR3 loop reads CASSSPQRTKALYF. CDR3 coding DNA: TGTGCCAGCAGTTCCCCCCAGCGGACCAAAGCTTTGTACTTC.

This chain uses TRBV12-3 or TRBV12-4 with TRBJ1-2; possible D gene TRBD1, 5 bases. The CDR3 is 12 residues long. Trimming pared 6 bases from V and 8 bases from J, leaving 13 bases between. This CDR3 is CASSPATDGYTF. CDR3 nucleotides: TGTGCCAGCAGCCCCGCGACAGACGGCTACACCTTC.

The chain employs TRBV18 and TRBJ2-3, with D maybe TRBD1 (5 bases). Per the germline V gene, CDR1 is KGHSH and CDR2 is LQKENI. This CDR3 is built from 16 residues. Trimming took off 2 bases at V and 4 bases at J, with 16 bases between the two ends. In DNA form, the CDR3 reads TGTGCCAGCTCACCAGGTATCTCAGGGTTGCCAGATACGCAGTATTTT. This encodes CASSPGISGLPDTQYF.

This rearrangement joins TRBV5-4 to TRBJ1-3; D not certain. In germline, CDR1 is SGHNT, CDR2 YYREEE (reference sequence). This CDR3 spans 14 amino acids. The V end was cut by 1 base, the J end by 1 base, with 6 bases between. Here the CDR3 DNA reads TGTGCCAGCAGCTTGCTGGGTTCTGGAAACACCATATATTTT. Translation gives CASSLLGSGNTIYF.